This section outlines one T cell receptor beta chain sequence together with its context. The CDR3 loop spans 17 amino acids. From germline, CDR1 is MNHEY and CDR2 SMNVEV (reference sequence). Reprocessing the 5' RACE reads, TCRdb reports a single entry for every CDR3 protein and omits DNA. Here the sample table reports around 470,000 distinct CDR3 sequences. The record originates from a study of T cells expressing NK-cell markers. The clonotype was recovered from a woman aged 45-65 years in good health. The material sequenced was blood T cells: a sorted CD56 or NKG2C T cell subset, CD4+ or CD8+ T cells, or bulk PBMC T cells (not recorded which). This sequence joins TRBV27 and TRBJ2-1; TCRdb picks TRBD1, but there is no DNA to check that call. CDR3 loop: CASGTTKGLSSYNEQFF.